A selection of T cell receptor beta chains follows, all from one sample in a study of chemoradiotherapy in HPV16-positive cancers. The assay was immunoSEQ multiplex PCR, and TCRdb's table has in-frame clones only and misses some. Among under 35,000 clones listed, around 88% were seen once. Here the sequenced sample was blood, taken from a patient who underwent chemoradiotherapy. The source of these receptors is a human donor with HPV-associated anogenital cancer. Each CDR3 is given with its conserved first and last residue. A D gene is named only where the DNA matches it firmly.

CDR3 length	V gene	J gene	D gene	CDR3 protein
13	TRBV5-1	TRBJ1-1	-	CASSLGWGGEAFF
13	TRBV5-6	TRBJ2-7	-	CASSPGGAREQYF
15	TRBV9	-	TRBD2	CASSVGSGGRYEQYF
14	TRBV5-4	TRBJ1-1	TRBD1	CASSSTGFNTEAFF
13	TRBV13	TRBJ1-2	-	CASSLEQSGGYTF
14	TRBV6-5	TRBJ2-7	-	CASSPDRVGGEQYF
14	TRBV9	TRBJ2-3	-	CASSVATETDTQYF
14	TRBV6-4	TRBJ2-2	-	CASSPIEGTGELFF
13	TRBV5-4	TRBJ1-2	-	CASSSTTGRGYTF
16	TRBV28	TRBJ1-1	TRBD1	CASSTPAGTGGKEAFF
12	TRBV6-5	TRBJ1-2	-	CASSYGTSRYTF
15	TRBV11-2	TRBJ2-1	TRBD2	CASSALAGPTNEQFF
17	TRBV7-9	TRBJ1-3	-	CASSPQQGATTGNTIYF
18	TRBV27	TRBJ2-7	-	CASSFGPITGSDYYEQYF
17	TRBV11-1	TRBJ1-4	-	CASSPRQYLATNEKLFF
16	TRBV19	TRBJ1-2	-	CASSTRMSQALYGYTF
12	TRBV30	TRBJ1-2	-	CAWEGVRPGYTF
14	TRBV5-5	TRBJ2-5	TRBD2	CASTGGVRQETQYF
18	TRBV5-1	TRBJ1-1	-	CASSADEVEMARRAEAFF
14	TRBV5-1	TRBJ2-7	-	CASSGRVSSYEQYF
14	TRBV29-1	TRBJ2-1	TRBD2	CSVERGLAGGEQFF
14	TRBV4-1	TRBJ2-5	-	CASSQRDSQETQYF